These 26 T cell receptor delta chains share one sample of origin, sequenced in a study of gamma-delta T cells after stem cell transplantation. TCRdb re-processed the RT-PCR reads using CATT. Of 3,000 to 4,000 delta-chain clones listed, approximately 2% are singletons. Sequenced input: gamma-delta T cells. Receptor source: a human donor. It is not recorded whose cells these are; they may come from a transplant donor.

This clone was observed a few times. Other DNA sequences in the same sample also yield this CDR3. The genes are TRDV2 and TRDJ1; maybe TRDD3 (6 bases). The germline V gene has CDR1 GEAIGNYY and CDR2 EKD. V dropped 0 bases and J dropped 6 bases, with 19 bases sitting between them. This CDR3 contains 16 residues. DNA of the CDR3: TGTGCCTGTGACACCGTGGGATATGCCGAGGGTAATAAACTCATCTTT. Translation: CACDTVGYAEGNKLIF.

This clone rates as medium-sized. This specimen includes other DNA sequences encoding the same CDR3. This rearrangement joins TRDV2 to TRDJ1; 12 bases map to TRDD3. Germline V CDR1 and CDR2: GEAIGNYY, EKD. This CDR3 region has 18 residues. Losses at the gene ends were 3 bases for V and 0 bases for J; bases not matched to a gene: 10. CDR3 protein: CACDLTGGYKEYTDKLIF. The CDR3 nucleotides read TGTGCCTGTGACCTCACTGGGGGATACAAAGAGTACACCGATAAACTCATCTTT.

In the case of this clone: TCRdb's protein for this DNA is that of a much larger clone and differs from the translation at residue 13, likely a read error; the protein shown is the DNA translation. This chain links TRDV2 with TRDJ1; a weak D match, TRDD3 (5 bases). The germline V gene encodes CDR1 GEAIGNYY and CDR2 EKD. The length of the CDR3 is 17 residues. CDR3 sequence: CACDTIRPRGYTYKLIF. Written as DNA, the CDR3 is TGTGCCTGTGACACAATCCGCCCGAGGGGGTACACCTATAAACTCATCTTT.

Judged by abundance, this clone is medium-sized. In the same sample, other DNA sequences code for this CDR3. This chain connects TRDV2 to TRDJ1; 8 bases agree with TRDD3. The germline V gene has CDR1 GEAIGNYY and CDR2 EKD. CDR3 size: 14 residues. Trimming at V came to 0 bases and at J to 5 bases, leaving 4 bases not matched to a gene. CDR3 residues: CACDTLLGGDKLIF. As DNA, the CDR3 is TGTGCCTGTGACACCTTACTGGGGGGTGATAAACTCATCTTT.

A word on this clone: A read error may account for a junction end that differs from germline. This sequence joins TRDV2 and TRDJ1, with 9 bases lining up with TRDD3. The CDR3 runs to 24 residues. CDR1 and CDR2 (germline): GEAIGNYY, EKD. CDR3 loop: CARDPQPHTYTGGATTSYTDKLIF. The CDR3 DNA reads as TGTGCCCGTGACCCTCAGCCCCACACGTATACTGGGGGAGCAACTACCTCGTACACCGATAAACTCATCTTT.

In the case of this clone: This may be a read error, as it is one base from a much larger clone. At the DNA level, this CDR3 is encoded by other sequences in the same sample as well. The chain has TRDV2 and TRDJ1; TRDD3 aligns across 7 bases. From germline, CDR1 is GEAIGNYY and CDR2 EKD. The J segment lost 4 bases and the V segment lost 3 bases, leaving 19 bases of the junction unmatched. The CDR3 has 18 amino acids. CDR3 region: CACDPVLGTTARRDKLIF. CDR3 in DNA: TGTGCCTGTGACCCAGTACTGGGGACAACGGCCCGTCGCGATAAACTCATCTTT.

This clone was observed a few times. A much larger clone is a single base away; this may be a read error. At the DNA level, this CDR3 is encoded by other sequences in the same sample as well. CDR3 region: CACDTAGDSLSWDTRQMFF. Here the CDR3 DNA reads TGTGCCTGTGACACGGCGGGGGACTCCCTCTCCTGGGACACCCGGCAGATGTTTTTC. The chain uses TRDV2 and TRDJ3; TRDD3 is a possible D gene (6 bases). Looked up from germline, CDR1 is GEAIGNYY and CDR2 is EKD. This CDR3 comprises 19 residues.

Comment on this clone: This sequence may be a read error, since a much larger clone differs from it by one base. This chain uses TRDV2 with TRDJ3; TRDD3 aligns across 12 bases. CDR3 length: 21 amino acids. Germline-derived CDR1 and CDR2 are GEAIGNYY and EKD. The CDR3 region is CACGTGNWGIHRPWDTRQMFF. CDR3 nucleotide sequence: TGTGCCTGTGGCACCGGGAACTGGGGGATACATCGCCCCTGGGACACCCGACAGATGTTTTTC.

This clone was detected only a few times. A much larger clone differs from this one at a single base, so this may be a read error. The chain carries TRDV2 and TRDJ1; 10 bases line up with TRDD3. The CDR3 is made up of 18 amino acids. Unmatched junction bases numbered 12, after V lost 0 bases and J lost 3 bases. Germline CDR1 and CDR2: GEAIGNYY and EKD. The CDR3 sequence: CACDTLRTGGCLSDKLIF. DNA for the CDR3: TGTGCCTGTGACACCCTACGTACTGGGGGATGCCTTTCCGATAAACTCATCTTT.

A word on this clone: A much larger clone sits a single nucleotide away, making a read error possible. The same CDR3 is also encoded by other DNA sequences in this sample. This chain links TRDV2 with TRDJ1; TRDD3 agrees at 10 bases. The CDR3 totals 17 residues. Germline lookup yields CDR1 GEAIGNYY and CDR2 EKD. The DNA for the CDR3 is TGTGCCTGTGACACTCTGGGGGATAGGAAGGGCACCGATAAACTAATCTTT. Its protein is CACDTLGDRKGTDKLIF.

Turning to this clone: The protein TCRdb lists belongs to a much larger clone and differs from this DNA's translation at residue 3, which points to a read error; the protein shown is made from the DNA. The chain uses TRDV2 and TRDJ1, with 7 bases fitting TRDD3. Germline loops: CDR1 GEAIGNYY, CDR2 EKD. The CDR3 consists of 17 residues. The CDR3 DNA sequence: TGTGCCCGTGACACCCTCCTCCCCACTGGGGCCACCGATAAACTCATCTTT. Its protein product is CARDTLLPTGATDKLIF.

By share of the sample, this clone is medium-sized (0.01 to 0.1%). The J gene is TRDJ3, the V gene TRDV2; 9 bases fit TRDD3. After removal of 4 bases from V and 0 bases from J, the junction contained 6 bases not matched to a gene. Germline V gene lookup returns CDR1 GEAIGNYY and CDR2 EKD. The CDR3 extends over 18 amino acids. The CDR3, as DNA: TGTGCCTGTGATTACACTGGGGGAAGCTCCTGGGACACCCGACAGATGTTTTTC. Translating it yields CACDYTGGSSWDTRQMFF.

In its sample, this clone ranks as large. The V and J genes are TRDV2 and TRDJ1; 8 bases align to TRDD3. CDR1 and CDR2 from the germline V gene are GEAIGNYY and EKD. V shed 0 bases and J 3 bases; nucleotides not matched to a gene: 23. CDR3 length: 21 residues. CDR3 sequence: CACDTVEAGGPIWSSADKLIF. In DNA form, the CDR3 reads TGTGCCTGTGACACCGTAGAGGCTGGGGGACCCATTTGGTCGTCGGCCGATAAACTCATCTTT.

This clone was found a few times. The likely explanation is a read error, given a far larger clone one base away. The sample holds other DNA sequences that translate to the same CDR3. CDR3 bases: TGTGCCTGTGACACCGAGCTCACCGATAAACTCATTTTT. This translates into CACDTELTDKLIF. V and J are TRDV2 and TRDJ1; the D is unclear. The CDR3 covers 13 residues. The germline gives CDR1 GEAIGNYY, CDR2 EKD.

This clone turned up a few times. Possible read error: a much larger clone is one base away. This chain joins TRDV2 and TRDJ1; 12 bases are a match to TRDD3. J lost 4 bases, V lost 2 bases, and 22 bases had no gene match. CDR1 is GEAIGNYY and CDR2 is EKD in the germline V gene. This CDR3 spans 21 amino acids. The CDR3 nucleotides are TGTGCCTGTGACATCGTCTCCTCCGGCCTCGAACTGGGGGATACAATCGATAAACTCATCTTT. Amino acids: CACDIVSSGLELGDTIDKLIF.

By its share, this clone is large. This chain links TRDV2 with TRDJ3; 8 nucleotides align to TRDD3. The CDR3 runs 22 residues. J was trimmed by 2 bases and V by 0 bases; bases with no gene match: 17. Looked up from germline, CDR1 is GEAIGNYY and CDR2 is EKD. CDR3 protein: CACDTWSGDTDYRPWDTRQMFF. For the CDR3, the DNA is TGTGCCTGTGACACCTGGAGTGGGGATACCGACTACCGTCCCTGGGACACCCGACAGATGTTTTTC.

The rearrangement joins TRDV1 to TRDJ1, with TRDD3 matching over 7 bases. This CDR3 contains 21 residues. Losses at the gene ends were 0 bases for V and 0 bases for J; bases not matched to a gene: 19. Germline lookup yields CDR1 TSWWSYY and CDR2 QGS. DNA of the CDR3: TGTGCTCTTGGGGAACTTCCCAGTGGAGGTGCCTGGGGGCCTTACACCGATAAACTCATCTTT. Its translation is CALGELPSGGAWGPYTDKLIF.

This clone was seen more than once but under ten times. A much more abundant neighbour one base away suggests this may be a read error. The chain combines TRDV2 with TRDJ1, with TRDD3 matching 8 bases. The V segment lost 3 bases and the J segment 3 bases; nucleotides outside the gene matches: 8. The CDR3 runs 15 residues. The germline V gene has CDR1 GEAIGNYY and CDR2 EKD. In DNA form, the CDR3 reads TGTGCCTGTGACGCCCTTACTGGGGGTGCCGATAAACTCATCTTT. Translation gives CACDALTGGADKLIF.

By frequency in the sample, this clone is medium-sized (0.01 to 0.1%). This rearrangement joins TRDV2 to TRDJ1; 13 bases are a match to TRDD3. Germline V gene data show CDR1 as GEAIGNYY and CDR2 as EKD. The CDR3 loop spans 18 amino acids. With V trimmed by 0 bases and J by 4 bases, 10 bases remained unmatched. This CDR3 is CACDTLLGDTRRGDKLIF. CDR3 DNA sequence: TGTGCCTGTGACACCTTACTGGGGGATACGCGGCGTGGCGATAAACTCATCTTT.

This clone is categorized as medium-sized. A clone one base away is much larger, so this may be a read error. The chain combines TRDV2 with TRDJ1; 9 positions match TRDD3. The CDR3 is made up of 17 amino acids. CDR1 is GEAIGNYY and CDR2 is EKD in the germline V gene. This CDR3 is CACDLLGERGNTDKPIF. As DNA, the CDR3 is TGTGCCTGTGACCTACTGGGGGAGAGGGGGAACACCGATAAACCCATCTTT.

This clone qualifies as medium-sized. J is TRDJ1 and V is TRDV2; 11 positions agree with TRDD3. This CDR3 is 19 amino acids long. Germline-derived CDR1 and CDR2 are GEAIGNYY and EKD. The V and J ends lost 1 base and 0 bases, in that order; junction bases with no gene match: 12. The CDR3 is CACDTVSTGGYLYTDKLIF. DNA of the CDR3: TGTGCCTGTGACACAGTTAGTACTGGGGGATATTTGTACACCGATAAACTCATCTTT.

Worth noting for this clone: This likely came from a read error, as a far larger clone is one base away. In DNA form, the CDR3 reads TGTGCCTGTGGCAGAGTACTGGGTTCTCCGTCGTTTCCCTCGTACACCGATAAACTCATCTTT. Protein sequence: CACGRVLGSPSFPSYTDKLIF. The rearrangement links TRDV2 to TRDJ1; perhaps TRDD3 as D (6 bases). Germline CDR1 GEAIGNYY, CDR2 EKD. V gave up 5 bases and J gave up 0 bases, with 33 bases separating them. The CDR3 covers 21 residues.

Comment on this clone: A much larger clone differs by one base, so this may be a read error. This chain's CDR3 is CACDALGDKGGLIF. The DNA for the CDR3 is TGTGCCTGTGACGCCCTGGGGGACAAGGGAGGACTCATCTTT. The genes are TRDV2 and TRDJ1, with 8 bases matching TRDD3. The ends lost 3 bases at V and 10 bases at J; junction bases unmatched: 12. Germline CDR1 reads GEAIGNYY; CDR2 reads EKD. The CDR3 spans 14 residues.

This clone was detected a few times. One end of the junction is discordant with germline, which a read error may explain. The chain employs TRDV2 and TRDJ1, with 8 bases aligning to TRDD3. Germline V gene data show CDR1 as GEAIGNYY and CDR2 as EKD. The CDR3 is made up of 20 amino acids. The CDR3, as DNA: TGTGCCTGTGACCCCGTTTTTCTGGGGGACGTCCTTCAGTTGGCCGATAAACCCATCTTT. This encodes CACDPVFLGDVLQLADKPIF.

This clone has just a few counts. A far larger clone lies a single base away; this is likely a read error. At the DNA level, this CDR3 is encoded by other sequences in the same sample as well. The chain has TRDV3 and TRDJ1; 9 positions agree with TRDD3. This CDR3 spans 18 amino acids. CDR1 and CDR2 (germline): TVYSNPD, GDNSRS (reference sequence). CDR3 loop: CACLLRGMGDNYTDKLIF. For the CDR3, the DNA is TGTGCCTGTCTCCTACGGGGGATGGGGGATAACTACACTGATAAACTCATCTTT.

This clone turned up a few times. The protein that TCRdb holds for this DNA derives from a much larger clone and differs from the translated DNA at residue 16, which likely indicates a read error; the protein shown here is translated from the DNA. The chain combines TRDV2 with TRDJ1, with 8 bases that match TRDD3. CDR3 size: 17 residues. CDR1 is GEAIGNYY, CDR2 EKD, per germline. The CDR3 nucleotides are TGTGCCTGTGACACCGTTACTGGGGGGCTCTACACCGATAAACTCACCTTT. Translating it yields CACDTVTGGLYTDKLTF.